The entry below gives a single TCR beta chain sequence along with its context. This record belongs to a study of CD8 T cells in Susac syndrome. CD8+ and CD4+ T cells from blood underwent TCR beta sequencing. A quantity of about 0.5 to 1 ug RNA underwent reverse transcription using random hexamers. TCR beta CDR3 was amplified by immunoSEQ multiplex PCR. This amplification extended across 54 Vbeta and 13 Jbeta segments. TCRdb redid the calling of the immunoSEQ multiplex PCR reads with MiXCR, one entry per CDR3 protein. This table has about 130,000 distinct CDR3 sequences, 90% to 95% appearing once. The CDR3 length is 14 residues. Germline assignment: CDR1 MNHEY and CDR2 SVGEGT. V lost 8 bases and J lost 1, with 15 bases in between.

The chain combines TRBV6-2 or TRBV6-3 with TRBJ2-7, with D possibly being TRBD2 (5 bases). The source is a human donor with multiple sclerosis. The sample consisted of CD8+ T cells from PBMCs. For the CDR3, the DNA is TGTGCCAGCTTCGGACTGTTAGGTTCCTACGAGCAGTACTTC. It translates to CASFGLLGSYEQYF.